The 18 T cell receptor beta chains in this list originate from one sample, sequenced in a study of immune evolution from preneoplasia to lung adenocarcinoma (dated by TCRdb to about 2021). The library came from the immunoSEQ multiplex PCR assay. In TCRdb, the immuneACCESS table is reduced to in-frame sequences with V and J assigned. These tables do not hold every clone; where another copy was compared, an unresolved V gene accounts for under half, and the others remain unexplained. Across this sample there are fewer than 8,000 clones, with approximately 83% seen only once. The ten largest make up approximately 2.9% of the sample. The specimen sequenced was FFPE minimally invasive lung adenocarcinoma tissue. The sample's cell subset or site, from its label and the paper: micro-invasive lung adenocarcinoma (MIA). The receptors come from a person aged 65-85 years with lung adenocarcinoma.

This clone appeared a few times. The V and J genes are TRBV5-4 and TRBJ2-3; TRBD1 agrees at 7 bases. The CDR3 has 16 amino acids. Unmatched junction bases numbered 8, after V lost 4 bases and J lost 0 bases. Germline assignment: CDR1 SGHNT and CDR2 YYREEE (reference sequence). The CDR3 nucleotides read TGTGCCAGCAGCGCCACAGGGGACCTTAGCACAGATACGCAGTATTTT. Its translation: CASSATGDLSTDTQYF.

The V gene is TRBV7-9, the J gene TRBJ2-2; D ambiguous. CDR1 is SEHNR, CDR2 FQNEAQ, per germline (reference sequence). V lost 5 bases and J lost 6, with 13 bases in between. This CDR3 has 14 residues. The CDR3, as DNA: TGTGCCAGCAGCCCCGACTTGGACGCCGGGGAGCTGTTTTTT. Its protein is CASSPDLDAGELFF.

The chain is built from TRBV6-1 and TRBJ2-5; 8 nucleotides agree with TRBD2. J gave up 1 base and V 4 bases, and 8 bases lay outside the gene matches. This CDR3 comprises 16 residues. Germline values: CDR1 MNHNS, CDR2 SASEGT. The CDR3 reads CASSAFGLAGQETQYF. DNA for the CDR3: TGTGCCAGCAGTGCCTTTGGGCTAGCGGGCCAAGAGACCCAGTACTTC.

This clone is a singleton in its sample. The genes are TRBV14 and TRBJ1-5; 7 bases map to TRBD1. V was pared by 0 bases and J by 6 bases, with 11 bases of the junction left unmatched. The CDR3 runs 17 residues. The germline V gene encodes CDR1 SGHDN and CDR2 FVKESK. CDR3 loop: CASSQDYQTGMCQPQHF. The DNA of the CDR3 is TGTGCCAGCAGCCAAGATTATCAGACAGGGATGTGTCAGCCCCAGCATTTT. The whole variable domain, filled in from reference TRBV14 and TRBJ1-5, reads EAGVTQFPSHSVIEKGQTVTLRCDPISGHDNLYWYRRVMGKEIKFLLHFVKESKQDESGMPNNRFLAERTGGTYSTLKVQPAELEDSGVYFCASSQDYQTGMCQPQHFGDGTRLSIL.

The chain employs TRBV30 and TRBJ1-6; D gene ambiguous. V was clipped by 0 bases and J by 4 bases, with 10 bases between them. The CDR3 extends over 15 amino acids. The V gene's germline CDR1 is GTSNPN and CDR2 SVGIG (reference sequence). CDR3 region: CAWSVKGSYNSPLHF. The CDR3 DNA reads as TGTGCCTGGAGTGTAAAGGGAAGTTATAATTCACCCCTCCACTTT.

Written as DNA, the CDR3 is TGCGCCAGCAGCTCGCAGGGTGGCACTGAAGCTTTCTTT. Translated: CASSSQGGTEAFF. The rearrangement links TRBV5-1 to TRBJ1-1, with D possibly TRBD1 on 5 matching bases. CDR3 length: 13 residues. V was trimmed by 3 bases and J by 4 bases, leaving 10 bases between them. Germline V gene sequence: CDR1 SGHRS, CDR2 YFSETQ.

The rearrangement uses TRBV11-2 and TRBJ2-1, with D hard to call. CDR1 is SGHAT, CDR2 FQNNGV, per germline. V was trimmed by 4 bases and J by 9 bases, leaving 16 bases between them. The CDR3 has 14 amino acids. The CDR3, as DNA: TGTGCCAGCAGCTCTCAAGGTAGCCTGGGTGAGCAGTTCTTC. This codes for CASSSQGSLGEQFF. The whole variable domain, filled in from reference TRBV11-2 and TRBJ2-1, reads EAGVAQSPRYKIIEKRQSVAFWCNPISGHATLYWYQQILGQGPKLLIQFQNNGVVDDSQLPKDRFSAERLKGVDSTLKIQPAKLEDSAVYLCASSSQGSLGEQFFGPGTRLTVL.

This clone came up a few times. The CDR3 DNA is TGTGCCAGCAGCTCCACCGGGACTAGCGGGAGGCTCGAGCAGTACTTC. It encodes CASSSTGTSGRLEQYF. The chain employs TRBV7-3 and TRBJ2-7, with TRBD2 identical over 15 bases. CDR1 SGHTA and CDR2 FQGTGA come from the germline V gene. This CDR3 has 16 amino acids. V lost 4 bases and J lost 6; bases outside the gene matches: 7.

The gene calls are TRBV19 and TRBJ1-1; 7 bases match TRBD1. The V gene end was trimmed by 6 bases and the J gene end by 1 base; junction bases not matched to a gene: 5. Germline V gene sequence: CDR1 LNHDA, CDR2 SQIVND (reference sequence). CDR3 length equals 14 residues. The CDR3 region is CASRDDRANTEAFF. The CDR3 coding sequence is TGTGCCAGTAGGGATGACAGGGCGAACACTGAAGCTTTCTTT. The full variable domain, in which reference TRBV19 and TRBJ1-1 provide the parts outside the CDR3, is DGGITQSPKYLFRKEGQNVTLSCEQNLNHDAMYWYRQDPGQGLRLIYYSQIVNDFQKGDIAEGYSVSREKKESFPLTVTSAQKNPTAFYLCASRDDRANTEAFFGQGTRLTVV.

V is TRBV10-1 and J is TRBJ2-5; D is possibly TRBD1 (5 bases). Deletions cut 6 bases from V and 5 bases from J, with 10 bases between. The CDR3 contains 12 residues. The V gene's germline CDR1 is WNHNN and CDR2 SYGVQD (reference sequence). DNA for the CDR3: TGCGCCAGCAGCACAGGTTCGGAGACCCAGTACTTC. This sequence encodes CASSTGSETQYF.

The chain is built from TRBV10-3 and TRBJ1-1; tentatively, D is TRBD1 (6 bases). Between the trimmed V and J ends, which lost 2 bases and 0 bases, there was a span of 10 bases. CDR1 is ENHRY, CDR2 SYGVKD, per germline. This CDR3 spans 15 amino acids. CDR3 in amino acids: CAISEDRQVNTEAFF. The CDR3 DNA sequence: TGTGCCATCAGTGAGGACAGACAGGTGAACACTGAAGCTTTCTTT.

This CDR3 reads CASSPPGQLAETYF. CDR3 nucleotides: TGTGCCAGCTCACCACCGGGACAACTGGCGGAGACGTACTTC. The chain carries TRBV18 and TRBJ2-7; maybe TRBD1 (6 bases). V dropped 0 bases and J dropped 12 bases, with 18 bases sitting between them. The CDR3 consists of 14 residues. Germline CDR1 reads KGHSH; CDR2 reads LQKENI.

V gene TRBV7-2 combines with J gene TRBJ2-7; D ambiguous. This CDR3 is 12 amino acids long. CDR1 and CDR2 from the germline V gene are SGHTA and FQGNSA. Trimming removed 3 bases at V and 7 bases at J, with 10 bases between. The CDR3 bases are TGTGCCAGCAGCTTGTCCGTGCGTGAGCAGTACTTC. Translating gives CASSLSVREQYF.

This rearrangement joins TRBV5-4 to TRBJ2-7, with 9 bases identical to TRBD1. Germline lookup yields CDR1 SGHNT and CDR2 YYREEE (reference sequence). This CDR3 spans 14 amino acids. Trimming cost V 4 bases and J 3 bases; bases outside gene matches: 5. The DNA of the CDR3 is TGTGCCAGCAGCGTGGGACAGGGCTACTACGAGCAGTACTTC. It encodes CASSVGQGYYEQYF.

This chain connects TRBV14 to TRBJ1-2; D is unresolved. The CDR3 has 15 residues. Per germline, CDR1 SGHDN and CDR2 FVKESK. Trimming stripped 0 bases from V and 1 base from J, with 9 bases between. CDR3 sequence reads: CASSQEVDFNYGYTF. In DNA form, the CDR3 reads TGTGCCAGCAGCCAAGAAGTGGATTTTAACTATGGCTACACCTTC.

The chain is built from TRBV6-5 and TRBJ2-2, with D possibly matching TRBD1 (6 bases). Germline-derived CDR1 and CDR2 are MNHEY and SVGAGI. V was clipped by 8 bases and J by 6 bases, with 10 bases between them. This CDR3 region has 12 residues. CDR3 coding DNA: TGTGCCAGCGTAGGGGGTCCCGGGGAGCTGTTTTTT. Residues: CASVGGPGELFF.

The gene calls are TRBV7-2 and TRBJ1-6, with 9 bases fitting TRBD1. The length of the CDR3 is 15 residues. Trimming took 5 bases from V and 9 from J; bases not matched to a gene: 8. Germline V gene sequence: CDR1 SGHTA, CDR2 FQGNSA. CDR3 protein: CASSLSGTGISPLHF. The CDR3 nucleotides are TGTGCCAGCAGCCTAAGTGGGACAGGGATTTCACCCCTCCACTTT.

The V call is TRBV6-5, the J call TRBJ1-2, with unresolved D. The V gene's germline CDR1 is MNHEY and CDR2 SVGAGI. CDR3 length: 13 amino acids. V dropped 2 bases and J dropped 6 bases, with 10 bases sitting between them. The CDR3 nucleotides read TGTGCCAGCAGTTACCGGCTGAGTAATGGCTACACCTTC. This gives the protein CASSYRLSNGYTF.